A single sample is the source of the 27 T cell receptor beta chains below, sequenced in a study of CD8 T cells in Susac syndrome. Reverse transcription of roughly 0.5 to 1 ug RNA was performed with random hexamers. TCRdb reanalysed the immunoSEQ multiplex PCR reads using MiXCR and keeps one entry per CDR3 protein. The repertoire holds approximately 170,000 distinct CDR3 sequences, with about 91% as singletons. Sequenced: CD4+ T cells from PBMCs. The receptors stem from a human donor in good health.

The CDR3 coding sequence is TGCGCCAGCAGCCAAGGAATGGGACAGGGGATCTATGGCTACACCTTC. Protein sequence: CASSQGMGQGIYGYTF. The rearrangement joins TRBV4-1 to TRBJ1-2; 10 positions match TRBD1. Unmatched junction bases numbered 6, after V lost 1 base and J lost 4 bases. Germline V gene data show CDR1 as MGHRA and CDR2 as YSYEKL. The CDR3 extends over 16 amino acids.

This clonotype was seen a single time. The V and J genes are TRBV9 and TRBJ2-7; no clear D. This CDR3 has 15 residues. CDR1 is SGDLS, CDR2 YYNGEE, per germline. The V end was cut by 0 bases, the J end by 4 bases, with 14 bases between. The CDR3 sequence is CASSVAPVRLYEQYF. DNA for the CDR3: TGTGCCAGCAGCGTAGCTCCGGTCAGGCTTTACGAGCAGTACTTC.

This chain links TRBV12-3 or TRBV12-4 with TRBJ2-1; 11 positions agree with TRBD2. The CDR3 is 16 amino acids. Trimming at V came to 2 bases and at J to 8 bases, leaving 8 bases not matched to a gene. CDR3 bases: TGTGCCAGCAGTTTAAGGGAAGCTAGCGGGAGGCATGAGCAGTTCTTC. As protein: CASSLREASGRHEQFF.

The chain links TRBV3-1 to TRBJ2-7; D is uncertain. Per the germline V gene, CDR1 is LGHDT and CDR2 is YNNKEL (reference sequence). Trimming cost V 4 bases and J 6 bases, with 13 bases left between them. This CDR3 spans 13 amino acids. The CDR3 coding sequence is TGTGCCAGCAGCCCCTCCGGCCCGGGCGAGCAGTACTTC. Its translation is CASSPSGPGEQYF.

The chain is built from TRBV14 and TRBJ1-1; 7 positions match TRBD1. The CDR3 is made up of 14 amino acids. In germline, CDR1 is SGHDN, CDR2 FVKESK. The V and J ends lost 4 bases and 4 bases, in that order; junction bases with no gene match: 6. In DNA, the CDR3 is TGTGCCAGCAGCCCTCGTACAGGGGTCACTGAAGCTTTCTTT. Translated, it gives CASSPRTGVTEAFF. The complete variable domain, with remaining parts taken from reference TRBV14 and TRBJ1-1, reads EAGVTQFPSHSVIEKGQTVTLRCDPISGHDNLYWYRRVMGKEIKFLLHFVKESKQDESGMPNNRFLAERTGGTYSTLKVQPAELEDSGVYFCASSPRTGVTEAFFGQGTRLTVV.

The chain carries TRBV5-4 and TRBJ2-1, with TRBD2 matching over 8 bases. This CDR3 is built from 15 residues. With 1 base clipped from V and 2 bases from J, the junction kept 2 bases outside the gene matches. The germline V gene encodes CDR1 SGHNT and CDR2 YYREEE (reference sequence). In DNA form, the CDR3 reads TGTGCCAGCAGCTTGCGGGAGGGTACCTACAATGAGCAGTTCTTC. Protein sequence: CASSLREGTYNEQFF.

The chain recombines TRBV5-1 with TRBJ2-3; D may be TRBD1 (6 bases). V was cut by 5 bases and J by 0 bases, with 13 bases left in between. The germline CDR1 and CDR2 sequences are SGHRS and YFSETQ. The CDR3 consists of 15 residues. CDR3 residues: CASRVTGPSTDTQYF. The CDR3 bases are TGCGCCAGCAGAGTGACAGGACCGAGCACAGATACGCAGTATTTT.

This chain uses TRBV20-1 with TRBJ2-7; a weak D match, TRBD1 (5 bases). The CDR3 is 14 residues long. Trimming removed 6 bases at V and 0 bases at J, with 15 bases between. Germline V gene sequence: CDR1 DFQATT, CDR2 SNEGSKA (reference sequence). The CDR3 nucleotides read TGCAGTGCCACAAAGGGGTGGAGCTCCTACGAGCAGTACTTC. This codes for CSATKGWSSYEQYF.

The chain has TRBV3-1 and TRBJ2-4; TRBD2 matches at 14 bases. CDR1 and CDR2 from the germline V gene are LGHDT and YNNKEL (reference sequence). The V and J ends lost 4 bases and 8 bases, in that order; junction bases with no gene match: 7. The CDR3 consists of 16 residues. For the CDR3, the DNA is TGTGCCAGCAGCCTATATGGGACTAGCGGGAGTGACATTCAGTACTTC. Protein product: CASSLYGTSGSDIQYF.

The genes are TRBV7-2 and TRBJ2-7, with 7 bases lining up with TRBD1. V was pared by 3 bases and J by 3 bases, with 5 bases of the junction left unmatched. CDR1 is SGHTA, CDR2 FQGNSA, per germline. This CDR3 spans 14 amino acids. For the CDR3, the DNA is TGTGCCAGCAGCTTTGGGACAGCCAACTACGAGCAGTACTTC. Its protein product is CASSFGTANYEQYF.

V and J are TRBV9 and TRBJ2-2, with D unclear. The V gene lost 3 bases and the J gene lost 2 bases, with 14 bases spanning the gap. The germline V gene encodes CDR1 SGDLS and CDR2 YYNGEE. The CDR3 extends over 16 amino acids. CDR3 region: CASSAPRSFNTGELFF. CDR3 nucleotides: TGTGCCAGCAGCGCCCCCAGGAGCTTCAACACCGGGGAGCTGTTTTTT.

The chain combines TRBV3-1 with TRBJ2-5, with D maybe TRBD1 (6 bases). Trimming removed 5 bases at V and 2 bases at J, with 6 bases between. The CDR3 runs to 12 residues. CDR1 is LGHDT, CDR2 YNNKEL, per germline (reference sequence). The CDR3 region has the DNA TGTGCCAGCAGCGGGACACAAGAGACCCAGTACTTC. The encoded protein is CASSGTQETQYF.

The rearrangement uses TRBV9 and TRBJ2-3; possibly TRBD1 or TRBD2 for D (5 bases each). Germline CDR1 and CDR2: SGDLS and YYNGEE. The V end lost 0 bases, the J end lost 1 base, and 15 bases lay between the germline ends. The CDR3 is 17 amino acids. Here the CDR3 reads CASSVAGSRGGTDTQYF. CDR3 bases: TGTGCCAGCAGCGTAGCTGGCTCCCGGGGCGGCACAGATACGCAGTATTTT.

This clonotype was counted a single time. The chain joins TRBV29-1 to TRBJ2-7; D is tentatively TRBD1 or TRBD2 (5 bases each). With 3 bases removed from V and 7 bases from J, the gap between germline ends came to 22 bases. Germline loops: CDR1 SQVTM, CDR2 ANQGSEA. CDR3 length: 15 amino acids. The DNA for the CDR3 is TGCAGCGTTGACACCGGGACGCCATACTCGGGGGAGCAGTACTTC. Translating gives CSVDTGTPYSGEQYF.

This chain links TRBV11-3 with TRBJ2-2; D may correspond to TRBD1 or TRBD2 (6 bases each). Trimming took off 3 bases at V and 0 bases at J, with 8 bases between the two ends. Per germline, CDR1 SGHNT and CDR2 YENEEA. The CDR3 loop spans 15 amino acids. The CDR3 loop reads CASSFGGSNTGELFF. CDR3 coding DNA: TGTGCCAGCAGCTTCGGGGGCTCGAACACCGGGGAGCTGTTTTTT. Supplemented by reference TRBV11-3 and TRBJ2-2, the full variable domain reads EAGVVQSPRYKIIEKKQPVAFWCNPISGHNTLYWYLQNLGQGPELLIRYENEEAVDDSQLPKDRFSAERLKGVDSTLKIQPAELGDSAVYLCASSFGGSNTGELFFGEGSRLTVL.

This clonotype was counted once. V is TRBV10-3 and J is TRBJ1-3, with D perhaps matching TRBD1 (6 bases). The CDR3 totals 14 residues. Germline loops: CDR1 ENHRY, CDR2 SYGVKD. V was pared by 4 bases and J by 0 bases, with 7 bases between. The chain's CDR3 is CAISGQDSGNTIYF. DNA for the CDR3: TGTGCCATCAGTGGACAGGACTCTGGAAACACCATATATTTT.

V usage is TRBV2 and J usage is TRBJ1-1, with D possibly being TRBD1 (6 bases). Per germline, CDR1 SNHLY and CDR2 FYNNEI. This CDR3 region has 14 residues. Trimming stripped 4 bases from V and 2 bases from J, with 11 bases between. CDR3 region: CASSAQGSNTEAFF. CDR3 DNA: TGTGCCAGCAGTGCTCAGGGGAGCAACACTGAAGCTTTCTTT.

V is TRBV4-3 and J is TRBJ2-1; D possibly matches TRBD1 or TRBD2 (5 bases each). The CDR3 totals 17 residues. Germline CDR1 LGHNA, CDR2 YSLEER. The V and J ends lost 0 bases and 1 base respectively, with 13 bases between them. CDR3: CASSQDSRGLSYNEQFF. CDR3 in DNA: TGCGCCAGCAGCCAAGATAGCCGGGGCCTATCCTACAATGAGCAGTTCTTC.

J is TRBJ2-5 and V is TRBV30, with unresolved D. V shed 3 bases and J shed 1 base, with 6 bases lying between them. Germline V gene sequence: CDR1 GTSNPN, CDR2 SVGIG (reference sequence). The CDR3 is 12 amino acids. CDR3: CAWRVLQETQYF. The CDR3 region has the DNA TGTGCCTGGAGGGTACTCCAAGAGACCCAGTACTTC. The whole variable domain, remainder taken from reference TRBV30 and TRBJ2-5, is SQTIHQWPATLVQPVGSPLSLECTVEGTSNPNLYWYRQAAGRGLQLLFYSVGIGQISSEVPQNLSASRPQDRQFILSSKKLLLSDSGFYLCAWRVLQETQYFGPGTRLLVL.

The chain carries TRBV19 and TRBJ1-1; tentatively, D is TRBD1 (5 bases). CDR3 length: 14 residues. Trimming removed 4 bases at V and 1 base at J, with 10 bases between. CDR1 is LNHDA, CDR2 SQIVND, per germline (reference sequence). DNA of the CDR3: TGTGCCAGTAGTACCCAGACAGCGAACACTGAAGCTTTCTTT. It translates to CASSTQTANTEAFF.

V usage is TRBV6-2 or TRBV6-3 and J usage is TRBJ1-5; D gene ambiguous. This CDR3 contains 17 residues. Deletions cut 5 bases from V and 4 bases from J, with 21 bases between. In germline, CDR1 is MNHEY, CDR2 SVGEGT. Here the CDR3 DNA reads TGTGCCAGCAGTCAACATACTACGAATAAACCGAATCAGCCCCAGCATTTT. It codes for CASSQHTTNKPNQPQHF.

V gene TRBV6-2 or TRBV6-3 combines with J gene TRBJ2-7, with D possibly being TRBD2 (5 bases). Between the trimmed V and J ends, which lost 6 bases and 4 bases, there was a span of 10 bases. CDR1 and CDR2 (germline): MNHEY, SVGEGT. CDR3 size: 12 residues. CDR3 in DNA: TGTGCCAGCAGCCCAAGCGGATACGAGCAGTACTTC. This gives the protein CASSPSGYEQYF.

This chain links TRBV10-3 with TRBJ2-1; 8 nucleotides line up with TRBD1. Germline CDR1 reads ENHRY; CDR2 reads SYGVKD. The CDR3 is 16 residues long. The junction had 9 bases not matched to a gene; V was cut back by 5 bases and J by 3 bases. Written as DNA, the CDR3 is TGTGCCATCAGTCCCTCCCAGGGGGCTGGCTACAATGAGCAGTTCTTC. Protein: CAISPSQGAGYNEQFF.

The chain carries TRBV5-1 and TRBJ2-3, with 8 bases that match TRBD1. CDR1 and CDR2 from the germline V gene are SGHRS and YFSETQ. CDR3 length: 17 amino acids. V shed 2 bases, J shed 5 bases, and the junction held 13 bases outside the gene matches. The CDR3 is CASSFLPPTGGGDTQYF. The DNA for the CDR3 is TGCGCCAGCAGCTTTCTACCTCCAACAGGGGGTGGAGATACGCAGTATTTT.

The V call is TRBV6-5, the J call TRBJ2-2, with a possible D match to TRBD2 (7 bases). The CDR3 length is 17 residues. Germline CDR1 reads MNHEY; CDR2 reads SVGAGI. With 2 bases removed from V and 0 bases from J, the gap between germline ends came to 13 bases. The CDR3 coding sequence is TGTGCCAGCAGTTACCGGCGGGGGCGGACGAACACCGGGGAGCTGTTTTTT. Protein sequence: CASSYRRGRTNTGELFF.

V usage is TRBV4-3 and J usage is TRBJ1-4, with a tentative D call TRBD1 (5 bases). Germline V gene sequence: CDR1 LGHNA, CDR2 YSLEER. V lost 4 bases and J lost 4, with 16 bases in between. CDR3 length equals 16 residues. In DNA form, the CDR3 reads TGCGCCAGCAGCCCAAAGGGCACAGGCAGTAATGAAAAACTGTTTTTT. It yields the protein CASSPKGTGSNEKLFF.

The chain uses TRBV28 and TRBJ1-2; tentative D call: TRBD1 (5 bases). Germline assignment: CDR1 MDHEN and CDR2 SYDVKM. This CDR3 has 12 residues. V was trimmed by 7 bases and J by 4 bases, leaving 10 bases between them. The CDR3 DNA follows: TGTGCCAGCATGGGGGGTCTCTATGGCTACACCTTC. This sequence encodes CASMGGLYGYTF.